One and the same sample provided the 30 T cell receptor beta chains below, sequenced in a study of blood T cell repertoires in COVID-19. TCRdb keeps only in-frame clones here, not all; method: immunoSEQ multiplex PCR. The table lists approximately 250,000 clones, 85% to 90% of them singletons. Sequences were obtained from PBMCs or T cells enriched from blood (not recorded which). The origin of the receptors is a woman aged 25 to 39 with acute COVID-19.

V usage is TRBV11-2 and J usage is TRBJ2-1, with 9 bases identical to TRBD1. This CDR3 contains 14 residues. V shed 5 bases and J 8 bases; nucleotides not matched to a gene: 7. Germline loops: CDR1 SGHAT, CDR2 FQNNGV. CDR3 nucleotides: TGTGCCAGCAGCGCCCCACAGGGGGCACATGAGCAGTTCTTC. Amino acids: CASSAPQGAHEQFF.

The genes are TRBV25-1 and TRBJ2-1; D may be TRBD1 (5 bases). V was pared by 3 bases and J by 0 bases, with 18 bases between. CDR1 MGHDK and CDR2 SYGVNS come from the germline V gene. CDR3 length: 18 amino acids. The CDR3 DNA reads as TGTGCCAGCAGTGACCAAACCTCGAGGACAAGCTCCTACAATGAGCAGTTCTTC. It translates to CASSDQTSRTSSYNEQFF.

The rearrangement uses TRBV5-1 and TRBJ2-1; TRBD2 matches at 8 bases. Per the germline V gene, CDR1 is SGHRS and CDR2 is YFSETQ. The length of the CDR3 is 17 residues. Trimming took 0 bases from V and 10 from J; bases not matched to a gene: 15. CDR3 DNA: TGCGCCAGCAGCTTGGATATCTTGGCGGGGGGTGGGCTAGAGCAGTTCTTC. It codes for CASSLDILAGGGLEQFF. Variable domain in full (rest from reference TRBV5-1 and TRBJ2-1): KAGVTQTPRYLIKTRGQQVTLSCSPISGHRSVSWYQQTPGQGLQFLFEYFSETQRNKGNFPGRFSGRQFSNSRSEMNVSTLELGDSALYLCASSLDILAGGGLEQFFGPGTRLTVL.

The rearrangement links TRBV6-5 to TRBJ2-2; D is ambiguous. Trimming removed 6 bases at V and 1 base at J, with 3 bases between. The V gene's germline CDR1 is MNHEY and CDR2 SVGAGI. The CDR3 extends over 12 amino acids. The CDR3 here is CASRLNTGELFF. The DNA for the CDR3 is TGTGCCAGCAGACTGAACACCGGGGAGCTGTTTTTT.

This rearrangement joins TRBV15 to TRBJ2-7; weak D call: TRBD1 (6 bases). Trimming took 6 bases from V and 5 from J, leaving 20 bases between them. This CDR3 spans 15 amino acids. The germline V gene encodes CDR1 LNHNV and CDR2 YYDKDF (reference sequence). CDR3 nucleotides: TGTGCCACCAGGAAAGGGACGTTACGACAGGACGAGCAGTACTTC. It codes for CATRKGTLRQDEQYF.

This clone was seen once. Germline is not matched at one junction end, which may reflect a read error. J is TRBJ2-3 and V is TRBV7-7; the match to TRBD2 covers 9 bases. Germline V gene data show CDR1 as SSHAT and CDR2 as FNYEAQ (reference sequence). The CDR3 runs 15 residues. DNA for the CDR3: TGTGCTAGCAGCTTTAGGGCGGGAGGGCCGGATACGCAGTATTTT. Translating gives CASSFRAGGPDTQYF.

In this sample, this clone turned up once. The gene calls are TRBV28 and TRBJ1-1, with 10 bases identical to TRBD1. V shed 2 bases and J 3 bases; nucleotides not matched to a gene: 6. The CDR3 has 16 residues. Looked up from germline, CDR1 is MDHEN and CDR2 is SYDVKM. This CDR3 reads CASSLRQGAGDTEAFF. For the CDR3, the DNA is TGTGCCAGCAGTTTACGACAGGGGGCAGGCGACACTGAAGCTTTCTTT.

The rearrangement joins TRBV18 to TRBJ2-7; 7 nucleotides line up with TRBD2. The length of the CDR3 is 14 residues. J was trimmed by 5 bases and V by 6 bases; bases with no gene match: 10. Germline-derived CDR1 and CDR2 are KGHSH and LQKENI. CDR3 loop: CASSALAAVDEQYF. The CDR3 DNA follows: TGTGCCAGCTCGGCCCTAGCGGCTGTCGACGAGCAGTACTTC.

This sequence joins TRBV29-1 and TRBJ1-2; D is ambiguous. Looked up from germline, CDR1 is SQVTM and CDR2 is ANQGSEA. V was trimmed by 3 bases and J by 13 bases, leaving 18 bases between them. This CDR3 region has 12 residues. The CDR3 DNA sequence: TGCAGCGTTGATAACCCTGACCAGGCCATCACCTTC. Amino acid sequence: CSVDNPDQAITF.

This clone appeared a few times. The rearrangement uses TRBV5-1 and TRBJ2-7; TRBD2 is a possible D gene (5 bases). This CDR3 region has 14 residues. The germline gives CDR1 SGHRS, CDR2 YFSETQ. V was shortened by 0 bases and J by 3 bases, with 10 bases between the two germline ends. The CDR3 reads CASSLDGENYEQYF. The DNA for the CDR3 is TGCGCCAGCAGCTTGGACGGGGAAAACTACGAGCAGTACTTC. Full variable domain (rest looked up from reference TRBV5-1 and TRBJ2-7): KAGVTQTPRYLIKTRGQQVTLSCSPISGHRSVSWYQQTPGQGLQFLFEYFSETQRNKGNFPGRFSGRQFSNSRSEMNVSTLELGDSALYLCASSLDGENYEQYFGPGTRLTVT.

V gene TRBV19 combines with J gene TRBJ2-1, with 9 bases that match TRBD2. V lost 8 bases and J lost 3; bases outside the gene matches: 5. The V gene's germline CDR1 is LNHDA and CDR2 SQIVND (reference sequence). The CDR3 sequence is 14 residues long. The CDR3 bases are TGTGCCAGTTTAGCGGGAGCGGGCTACAATGAGCAGTTCTTC. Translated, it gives CASLAGAGYNEQFF. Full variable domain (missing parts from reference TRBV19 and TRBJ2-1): DGGITQSPKYLFRKEGQNVTLSCEQNLNHDAMYWYRQDPGQGLRLIYYSQIVNDFQKGDIAEGYSVSREKKESFPLTVTSAQKNPTAFYLCASLAGAGYNEQFFGPGTRLTVL.

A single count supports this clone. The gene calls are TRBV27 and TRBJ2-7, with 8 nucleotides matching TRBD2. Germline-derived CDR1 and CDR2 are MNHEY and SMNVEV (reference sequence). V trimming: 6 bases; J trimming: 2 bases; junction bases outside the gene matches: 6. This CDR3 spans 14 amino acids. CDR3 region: CASRISGDTYEQYF. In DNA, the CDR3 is TGTGCCAGCAGGATTAGCGGGGATACCTACGAGCAGTACTTC.

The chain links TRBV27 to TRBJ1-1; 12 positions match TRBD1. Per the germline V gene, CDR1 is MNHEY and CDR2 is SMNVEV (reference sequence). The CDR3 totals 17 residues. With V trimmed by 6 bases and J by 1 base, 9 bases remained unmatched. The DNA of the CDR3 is TGTGCCAGCAGAGGGGACAGGGGGCTCTCGGGGAACACTGAAGCTTTCTTT. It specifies CASRGDRGLSGNTEAFF.

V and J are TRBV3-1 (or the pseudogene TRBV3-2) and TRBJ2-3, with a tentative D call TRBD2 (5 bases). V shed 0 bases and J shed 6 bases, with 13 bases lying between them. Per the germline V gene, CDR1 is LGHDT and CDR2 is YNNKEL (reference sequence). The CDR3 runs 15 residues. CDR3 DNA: TGTGCCAGCAGCCAAGAAGGGAGAGTTTCTGATACGCAGTATTTT. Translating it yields CASSQEGRVSDTQYF.

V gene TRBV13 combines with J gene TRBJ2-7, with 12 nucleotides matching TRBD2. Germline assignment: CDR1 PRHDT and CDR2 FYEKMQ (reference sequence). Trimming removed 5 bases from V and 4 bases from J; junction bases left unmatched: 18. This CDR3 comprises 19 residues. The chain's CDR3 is CASSLGQGPSSGRGYEQYF. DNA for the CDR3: TGTGCCAGCAGCCTTGGACAGGGACCCTCTAGCGGGAGGGGATACGAGCAGTACTTC. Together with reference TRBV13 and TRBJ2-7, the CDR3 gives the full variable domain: AAGVIQSPRHLIKEKRETATLKCYPIPRHDTVYWYQQGPGQDPQFLISFYEKMQSDKGSIPDRFSAQQFSDYHSELNMSSLELGDSALYFCASSLGQGPSSGRGYEQYFGPGTRLTVT.

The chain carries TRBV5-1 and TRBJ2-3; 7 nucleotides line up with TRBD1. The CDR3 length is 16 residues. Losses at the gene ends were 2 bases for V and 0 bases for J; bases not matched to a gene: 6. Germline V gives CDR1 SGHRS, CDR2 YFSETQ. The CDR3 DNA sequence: TGCGCCAGCAGCTTAACGGCAGGGGGTAGCACAGATACGCAGTATTTT. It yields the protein CASSLTAGGSTDTQYF.

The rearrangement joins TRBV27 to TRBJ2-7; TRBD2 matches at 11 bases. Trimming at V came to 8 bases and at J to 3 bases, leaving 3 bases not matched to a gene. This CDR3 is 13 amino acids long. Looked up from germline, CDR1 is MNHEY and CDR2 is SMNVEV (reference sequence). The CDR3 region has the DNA TGTGCCAGCCGGCTAGCGGGAGGCTACGAGCAGTACTTC. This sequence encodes CASRLAGGYEQYF.

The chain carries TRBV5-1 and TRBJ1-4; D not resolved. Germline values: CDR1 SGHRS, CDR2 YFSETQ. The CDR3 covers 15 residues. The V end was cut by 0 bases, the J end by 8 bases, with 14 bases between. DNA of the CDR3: TGCGCCAGCAGCTTGGAAGCACCCCCGGGGGAAAAACTGTTTTTT. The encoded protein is CASSLEAPPGEKLFF.

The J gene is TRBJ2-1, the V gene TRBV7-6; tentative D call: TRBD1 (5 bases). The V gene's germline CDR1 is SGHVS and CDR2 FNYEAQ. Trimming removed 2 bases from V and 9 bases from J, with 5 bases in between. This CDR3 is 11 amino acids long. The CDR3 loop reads CASSLQGEQFF. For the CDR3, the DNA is TGTGCCAGCAGCTTACAGGGTGAGCAGTTCTTC.

The CDR3, as DNA: TGCGCCAGCAGCCTAGGACTAGCGGGTTACCAAGAGACCCAGTACTTC. Translated, it gives CASSLGLAGYQETQYF. This sequence joins TRBV4-1 and TRBJ2-5, with 11 bases that match TRBD2. Germline CDR1 MGHRA, CDR2 YSYEKL. This CDR3 contains 16 residues. Germline trimming cut 4 bases from V and 0 bases from J; bases unmatched to any gene: 4.

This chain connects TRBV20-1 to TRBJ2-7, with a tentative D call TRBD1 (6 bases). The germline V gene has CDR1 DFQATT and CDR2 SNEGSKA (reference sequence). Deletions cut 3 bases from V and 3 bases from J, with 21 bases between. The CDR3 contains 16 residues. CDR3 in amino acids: CSASLPGVGAGYEQYF. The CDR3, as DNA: TGCAGTGCTAGTCTTCCAGGGGTAGGGGCCGGCTACGAGCAGTACTTC.

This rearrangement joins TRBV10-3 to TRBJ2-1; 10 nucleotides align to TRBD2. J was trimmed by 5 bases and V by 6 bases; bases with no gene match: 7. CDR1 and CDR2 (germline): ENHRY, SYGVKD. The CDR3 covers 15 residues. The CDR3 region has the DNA TGTGCCATCAGGACAGGACTAGCGGATGACAATGAGCAGTTCTTC. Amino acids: CAIRTGLADDNEQFF.

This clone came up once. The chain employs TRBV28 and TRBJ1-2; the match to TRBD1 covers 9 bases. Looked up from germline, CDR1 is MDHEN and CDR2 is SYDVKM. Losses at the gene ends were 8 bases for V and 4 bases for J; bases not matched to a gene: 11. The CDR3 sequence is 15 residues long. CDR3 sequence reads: CASLPGTGLPYGYTF. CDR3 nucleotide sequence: TGTGCCAGCCTTCCCGGGACAGGGCTCCCCTATGGCTACACCTTC.

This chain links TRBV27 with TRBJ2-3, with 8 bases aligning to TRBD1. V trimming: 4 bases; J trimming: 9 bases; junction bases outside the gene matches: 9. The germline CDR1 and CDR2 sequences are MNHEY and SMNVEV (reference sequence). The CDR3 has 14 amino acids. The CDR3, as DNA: TGTGCCAGCAGTTCGACAATGACAGGGGACACGCAGTATTTT. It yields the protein CASSSTMTGDTQYF.

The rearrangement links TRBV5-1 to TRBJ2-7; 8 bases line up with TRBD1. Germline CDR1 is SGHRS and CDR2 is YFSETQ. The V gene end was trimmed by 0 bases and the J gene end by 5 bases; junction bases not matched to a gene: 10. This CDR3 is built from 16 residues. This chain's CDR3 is CASSLGSFGQGDEQYF. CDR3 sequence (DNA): TGCGCCAGCAGCTTGGGGTCTTTCGGACAGGGTGACGAGCAGTACTTC.

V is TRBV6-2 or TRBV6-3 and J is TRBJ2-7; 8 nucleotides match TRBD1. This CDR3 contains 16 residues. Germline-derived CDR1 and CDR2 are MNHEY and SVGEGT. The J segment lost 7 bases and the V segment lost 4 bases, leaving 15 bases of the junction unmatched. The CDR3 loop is CASSSPSDRGLGEQYF. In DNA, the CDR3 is TGTGCCAGCAGTTCGCCATCCGACAGGGGTCTAGGGGAGCAGTACTTC.

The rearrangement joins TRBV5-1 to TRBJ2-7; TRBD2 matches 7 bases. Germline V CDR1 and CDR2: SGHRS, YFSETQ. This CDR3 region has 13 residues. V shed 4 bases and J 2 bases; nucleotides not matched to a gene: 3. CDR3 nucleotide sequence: TGCGCCAGCAGCCCGGGGGGTACCTACGAGCAGTACTTC. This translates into CASSPGGTYEQYF.

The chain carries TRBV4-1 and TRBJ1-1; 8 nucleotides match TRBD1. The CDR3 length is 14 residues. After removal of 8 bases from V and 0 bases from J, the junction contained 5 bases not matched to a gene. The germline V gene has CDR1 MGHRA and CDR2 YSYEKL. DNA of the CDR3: TGCGCCAGCCAGACAGGGGAAATGAACACTGAAGCTTTCTTT. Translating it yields CASQTGEMNTEAFF.

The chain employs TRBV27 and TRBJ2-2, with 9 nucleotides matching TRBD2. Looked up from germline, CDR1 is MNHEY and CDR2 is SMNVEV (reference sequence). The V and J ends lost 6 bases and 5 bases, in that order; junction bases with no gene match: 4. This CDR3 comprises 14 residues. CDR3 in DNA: TGTGCCAGCAGATCCAGCGGGGGGACCGGGGAGCTGTTTTTT. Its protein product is CASRSSGGTGELFF.

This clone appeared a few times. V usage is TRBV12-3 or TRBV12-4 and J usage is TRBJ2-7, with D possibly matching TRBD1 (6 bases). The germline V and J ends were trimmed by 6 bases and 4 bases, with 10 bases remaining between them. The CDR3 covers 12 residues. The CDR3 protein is CASSTGQYEQYF. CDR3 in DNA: TGTGCCAGCAGCACCGGACAGTACGAGCAGTACTTC.